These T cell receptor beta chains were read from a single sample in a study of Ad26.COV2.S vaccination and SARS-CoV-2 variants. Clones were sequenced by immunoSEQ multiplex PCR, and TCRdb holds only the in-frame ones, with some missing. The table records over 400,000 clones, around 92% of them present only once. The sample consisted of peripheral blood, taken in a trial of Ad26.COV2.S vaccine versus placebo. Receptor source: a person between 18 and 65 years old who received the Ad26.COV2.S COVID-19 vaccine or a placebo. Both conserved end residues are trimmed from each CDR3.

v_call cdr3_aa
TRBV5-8 ASSLDFRNSYNEQF
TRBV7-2 ASSVGLGGSYEQY
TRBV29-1 SVEFQTYNEQF
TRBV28 ASSFFSPTRDVDGYT
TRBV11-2 ASSTAARATYEQY
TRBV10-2 ASSDPAGYT
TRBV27 ASGDRGLNQPQH
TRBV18 ASSPAGKDTYEQY
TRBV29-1 SVVEQGNYGYT
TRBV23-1 ASSQSSGDQYEQY
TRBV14 ASSRRKMSGGNNEQF
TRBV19 ASTTLLDRAYNEQF
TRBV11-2 ASSPLKGTNYGYT
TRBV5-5 ASCYTVGYEQY
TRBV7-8 ASSLDGAGPVGYT
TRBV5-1 ASSGGSTSGANVLT
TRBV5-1 ASSLWGRSFLF
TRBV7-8 ASSFRLNYGYT
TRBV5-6 ASSLEPSNYGYT
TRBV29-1 SVTPRVKTSAEYNEQF
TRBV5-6 ASSWDRGGTDTQY
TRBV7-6 ASSLGPSGGFLSYEQY
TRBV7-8 ASSQLVGRGLSPLH
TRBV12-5 ASGFWDLNYGYT
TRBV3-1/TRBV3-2 ASSQVSVGNTIY
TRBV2 ASRPGQGSSPLH
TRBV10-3 AIMGGRYSYEQY
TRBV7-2 ASSLTGSSSYNEQF
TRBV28 ASSSTVNTEAF